This T cell receptor beta chain was observed in a study of immune characterization of retroperitoneal liposarcoma. TCRdb passed the PCR reads through MiXCR, listing each CDR3 protein once. The table shows around 10,000 distinct CDR3 sequences, with 45% to 50% occurring only once. Sequencing was performed on tumor tissue. This TCR was recovered from a female donor with retroperitoneal liposarcoma.

CDR3 protein: CASSLGGGIDTQYF. CDR3 in DNA: TGTGCCAGCAGCTTAGGCGGGGGCATTGATACGCAGTATTTT. V usage is TRBV7-2 and J usage is TRBJ2-3; possible D gene TRBD2, 7 bases. Germline CDR1 SGHTA, CDR2 FQGNSA. This CDR3 is 14 amino acids long. The V and J ends lost 1 base and 6 bases respectively, with 11 bases between them.